The 10 T cell receptor beta chains listed next were all sequenced from one sample in a study of Ad26.COV2.S vaccination and SARS-CoV-2 variants. TCRdb keeps only in-frame clones here, not all; method: immunoSEQ multiplex PCR. The sample lists around 45,000 clones, about 83% occurring once. The sequenced sample was peripheral blood, obtained after recovery from COVID-19. The origin of the receptors is a human donor who had recovered from COVID-19.

The chain has TRBV30 and TRBJ2-5; TRBD2 matches 10 bases. This CDR3 is 18 amino acids long. The germline V gene encodes CDR1 GTSNPN and CDR2 SVGIG (reference sequence). V dropped 0 bases and J dropped 5; count of bases not matched to a gene: 15. The CDR3 sequence: CAWSVLSRASGSEETQYF. The CDR3 DNA is TGTGCCTGGAGTGTTCTCTCGAGGGCTAGCGGGAGCGAGGAGACCCAGTACTTC.

V and J are TRBV18 and TRBJ1-6; the D gene is possibly TRBD1 (6 bases). CDR3 length: 16 residues. The V end lost 3 bases, the J end lost 10 bases, and 19 bases lay between the germline ends. Germline V lookup: CDR1 KGHSH, CDR2 LQKENI. CDR3 protein: CASSPKVGGNGSPLHF. The CDR3 coding sequence is TGTGCCAGCTCACCTAAGGTCGGGGGCAATGGGTCACCCCTCCACTTT. Based on the CDR3 plus reference TRBV18 and TRBJ1-6, the full variable domain is NAGVMQNPRHLVRRRGQEARLRCSPMKGHSHVYWYRQLPEEGLKFMVYLQKENIIDESGMPKERFSAEFPKEGPSILRIQQVVRGDSAAYFCASSPKVGGNGSPLHFGNGTRLTVT.

The V gene is TRBV10-2, the J gene TRBJ1-6, with no clear D. CDR3 length: 15 amino acids. V lost 5 bases and J lost 6, with 14 bases in between. Germline V gene lookup returns CDR1 WSHSY and CDR2 SAAADI. The CDR3 sequence: CASSIAPSANSPLHF. CDR3 DNA sequence: TGCGCCAGCAGTATAGCTCCTTCCGCTAATTCACCCCTCCACTTT.

This clone was observed a handful of times. J is TRBJ1-1 and V is TRBV2, with TRBD1 as a possible D gene (6 bases). Trimming left V 6 bases short and J 1 base short, with 9 bases between. Germline loops: CDR1 SNHLY, CDR2 FYNNEI. This CDR3 is built from 13 residues. CDR3 DNA sequence: TGTGCCAGCAGGCGGGACACGAACACTGAAGCTTTCTTT. It is translated as CASRRDTNTEAFF.

J is TRBJ1-5 and V is TRBV2; possibly TRBD1 for D (6 bases). CDR1 is SNHLY and CDR2 is FYNNEI in the germline V gene. The CDR3 is made up of 12 amino acids. V was clipped by 5 bases and J by 6 bases, with 8 bases between them. The CDR3 DNA is TGTGCCAGCAGTCCCAGGGGTCAGCCCCAGCATTTT. Protein product: CASSPRGQPQHF. Full variable domain (rest looked up from reference TRBV2 and TRBJ1-5): EPEVTQTPSHQVTQMGQEVILRCVPISNHLYFYWYRQILGQKVEFLVSFYNNEISEKSEIFDDQFSVERPDGSNFTLKIRSTKLEDSAMYFCASSPRGQPQHFGDGTRLSIL.

The chain uses TRBV19 and TRBJ2-5; the match to TRBD2 covers 11 bases. Trimming cost V 6 bases and J 2 bases; bases outside gene matches: 11. This CDR3 region has 17 residues. CDR1 is LNHDA and CDR2 is SQIVND in the germline V gene (reference sequence). The CDR3 DNA reads TGTGCCAGTAGCCGACGACGGACTAGCGGGCTTCAAGAGACCCAGTACTTC. Translation: CASSRRRTSGLQETQYF.

V gene TRBV27 combines with J gene TRBJ2-7; 8 bases match TRBD1. V lost 3 bases, J lost 5 bases, and 12 bases stayed unmatched. The germline CDR1 and CDR2 sequences are MNHEY and SMNVEV (reference sequence). The CDR3 is 16 amino acids. The CDR3 here is CASSLGETGAMDEQYF. For the CDR3, the DNA is TGTGCCAGCAGTTTGGGGGAGACAGGGGCGATGGACGAGCAGTACTTC.

This clone has only one observation. The genes are TRBV7-9 and TRBJ1-2, with D unclear. Germline V CDR1 and CDR2: SEHNR, FQNEAQ (reference sequence). V dropped 5 bases and J dropped 6 bases, with 22 bases sitting between them. This CDR3 spans 16 amino acids. In nucleotides, the CDR3 is TGTGCCAGCAGCCCCCCACGGTATCCACACCCCCATGGCTACACCTTC. This gives the protein CASSPPRYPHPHGYTF. Using reference TRBV7-9 and TRBJ1-2 for the parts outside the CDR3, the full variable domain is DTGVSQNPRHKITKRGQNVTFRCDPISEHNRLYWYRQTLGQGPEFLTYFQNEAQLEKSRLLSDRFSAERPKGSFSTLEIQRTEQGDSAMYLCASSPPRYPHPHGYTFGSGTRLTVV.

The chain is built from TRBV19 and TRBJ1-3; D is ambiguous. From germline, CDR1 is LNHDA and CDR2 SQIVND (reference sequence). V was cut by 5 bases and J by 0 bases, with 11 bases left in between. CDR3 length: 15 amino acids. The CDR3 loop reads CASSEVQSSGNTIYF. In nucleotides, the CDR3 is TGTGCCAGTAGTGAGGTCCAGAGCTCTGGAAACACCATATATTTT.

This clone showed up just once. The J gene is TRBJ2-7, the V gene TRBV12-5; 7 nucleotides line up with TRBD2. Germline CDR1 is LGHNT and CDR2 is FRNRAP. CDR3 size: 15 residues. V lost 1 base to trimming and J lost 2 bases; unmatched junction nucleotides: 5. CDR3 DNA: TGTGCTAGTGGTTTGGGGGGACTACCAACCTACGAGCAGTACTTC. It translates to CASGLGGLPTYEQYF.